This T cell receptor (beta chain) was retrieved from a study of blood T cell repertoires in COVID-19. Germline-derived CDR1 and CDR2 are SGHTA and FQGNSA. This CDR3 is built from 13 residues. V dropped 1 base and J dropped 7 bases, with 7 bases sitting between them. Generated by immunoSEQ multiplex PCR, the TCRdb table keeps only in-frame clones and is missing some. The table has 71,000 or so clones, more than 65% seen once; the top ten hold 11%. Sequences were obtained from peripheral blood. This TCR derives from a man aged 45 to 65 with acute or convalescent COVID-19. The chain has TRBV7-2 and TRBJ1-4; no clear D. The CDR3 DNA reads as TGTGCCAGCAGCTTAGGAGGGATTGAAAAACTGTTTTTT. Amino acid sequence: CASSLGGIEKLFF.